This entry lists 3 T cell receptor beta chains sequenced from one sample in a study of OX40 agonist ivuxolimab in advanced cancers. The method was immunoSEQ multiplex PCR; TCRdb's version includes in-frame clones alone and lacks a portion of them. The sample includes more than 9,000 clones, 78% of them seen just once. Sequenced here: CD4+ or CD8+ T cells sorted from blood, sampled in a trial of the OX40 agonist ivuxolimab. The receptors originated from an adult with an advanced solid tumor such as melanoma, head and neck, liver or kidney cancer.

The chain uses TRBV29-1 and TRBJ1-2; maybe TRBD1 (5 bases). CDR3 length: 17 residues. Germline lookup yields CDR1 SQVTM and CDR2 ANQGSEA. Trimming removed 2 bases at V and 4 bases at J, with 23 bases between. CDR3 loop: CSVEFGGGAPEVYGYTF. The CDR3 DNA follows: TGCAGCGTTGAATTTGGGGGAGGGGCTCCGGAGGTCTATGGCTACACCTTC.

The chain employs TRBV9 and TRBJ2-5, with TRBD1 matching over 7 bases. The trim removed 4 bases at V and 0 bases at J, leaving 6 bases unmatched. This CDR3 is built from 15 residues. CDR1 and CDR2 from the germline V gene are SGDLS and YYNGEE. In DNA, the CDR3 is TGTGCCAGCAGCCCCGGGACAGCAAACCAAGAGACCCAGTACTTC. Amino acid sequence: CASSPGTANQETQYF. The full variable domain, in which reference TRBV9 and TRBJ2-5 provide the parts outside the CDR3, is DSGVTQTPKHLITATGQRVTLRCSPRSGDLSVYWYQQSLDQGLQFLIQYYNGEERAKGNILERFSAQQFPDLHSELNLSSLELGDSALYFCASSPGTANQETQYFGPGTRLLVL.

The genes are TRBV7-4 and TRBJ1-2; 7 positions agree with TRBD1. CDR1 and CDR2 (germline): SGHVT, SQSDAQ. Germline trimming cut 1 base from V and 4 bases from J; bases unmatched to any gene: 6. The CDR3 consists of 15 residues. CDR3 loop: CASSLEMTGSYGYTF. The CDR3 DNA reads as TGTGCCAGCAGCTTAGAGATGACAGGGTCCTATGGCTACACCTTC.